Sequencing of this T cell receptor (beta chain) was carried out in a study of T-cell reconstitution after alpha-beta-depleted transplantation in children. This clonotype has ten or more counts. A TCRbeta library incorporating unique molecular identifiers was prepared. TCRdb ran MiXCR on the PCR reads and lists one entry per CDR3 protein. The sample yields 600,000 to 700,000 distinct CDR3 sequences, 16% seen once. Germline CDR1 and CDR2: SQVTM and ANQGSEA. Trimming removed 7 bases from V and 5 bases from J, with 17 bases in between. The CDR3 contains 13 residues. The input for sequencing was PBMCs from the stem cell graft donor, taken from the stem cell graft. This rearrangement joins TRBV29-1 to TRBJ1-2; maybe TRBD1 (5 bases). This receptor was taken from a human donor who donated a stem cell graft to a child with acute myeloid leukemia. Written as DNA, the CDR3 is TGCAGCGCCACTGACAGAATCGGATATGGCTACACCTTC. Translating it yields CSATDRIGYGYTF.